This TCR beta chain is drawn from a study of blood T cells in healthy people across ages. Next came a second PCR, run for 7 to 11 cycles, which used a sample-barcoded 5' primer along with a J-beta primer mix. Each of the cDNA molecules was tagged by a template-switch adaptor with 12 random nucleotides. One entry per CDR3 protein results from TCRdb running MiXCR on the 5' RACE reads. The data contain hundreds of thousands of distinct CDR3 sequences, approximately 60% of them singletons. This clonotype appeared once. Healthy Caucasian individuals from Russia aged about 6 to 90 were enrolled as donors. Germline loops: CDR1 DFQATT, CDR2 SNEGSKA (reference sequence). The CDR3 length is 14 residues. V lost 3 bases, J lost 5 bases, and 13 bases lay in between.

The source of this sequence is a man aged 40-49 years in good health. The chain employs TRBV20-1 and TRBJ2-2; D is unresolved. Source material: blood. The CDR3 here is CSASLVVGTGELFF. DNA of the CDR3: TGCAGTGCTAGCCTAGTAGTGGGGACCGGGGAGCTGTTTTTT.